This TCR beta chain was profiled in a study of regulatory T cells in long-lasting Graves disease. About the research overall: The criterion for persistent Graves' disease was over 5 years of antithyroid drugs with positive TSH receptor antibodies.

Both iRepertoire HTBI primers and Arm-PCR of CDR3 regions were used to build the TCR beta libraries. TCRdb redid the calling of the multiplex PCR reads with MiXCR, one entry per CDR3 protein. The repertoire holds about 310,000 distinct CDR3 sequences, with 20% to 25% as singletons. Indicated time point: persistent/refractory GD, antithyroid drugs over 5 years with positive TRAb. RNA isolated from PBMCs was used to make the TCR library. The study's findings and limits: New patients shared about a thousand public clonotypes, fewer than the approximately 3,000 shared by persistent patients. Persistent Graves' disease cases displayed lower TCR diversity than newly diagnosed ones.

Notes on this clonotype: Its antigen is still unknown.

This CDR3 is 14 amino acids long. V lost 3 bases to trimming and J lost 6 bases; unmatched junction nucleotides: 4. Germline lookup yields CDR1 DFQATT and CDR2 SNEGSKA (reference sequence). The starting material was peripheral blood mononuclear cells (PBMCs), obtained when the disease was refractory, from a patient treated with antithyroid drugs. This rearrangement joins TRBV20-1 to TRBJ2-4; TRBD2 matches 11 bases. The sequence derives from a female donor with Graves disease. CDR3: CSARALAGGNIQYF. CDR3 nucleotides: TGCAGTGCTAGGGCTCTAGCGGGGGGAAACATTCAGTACTTC.